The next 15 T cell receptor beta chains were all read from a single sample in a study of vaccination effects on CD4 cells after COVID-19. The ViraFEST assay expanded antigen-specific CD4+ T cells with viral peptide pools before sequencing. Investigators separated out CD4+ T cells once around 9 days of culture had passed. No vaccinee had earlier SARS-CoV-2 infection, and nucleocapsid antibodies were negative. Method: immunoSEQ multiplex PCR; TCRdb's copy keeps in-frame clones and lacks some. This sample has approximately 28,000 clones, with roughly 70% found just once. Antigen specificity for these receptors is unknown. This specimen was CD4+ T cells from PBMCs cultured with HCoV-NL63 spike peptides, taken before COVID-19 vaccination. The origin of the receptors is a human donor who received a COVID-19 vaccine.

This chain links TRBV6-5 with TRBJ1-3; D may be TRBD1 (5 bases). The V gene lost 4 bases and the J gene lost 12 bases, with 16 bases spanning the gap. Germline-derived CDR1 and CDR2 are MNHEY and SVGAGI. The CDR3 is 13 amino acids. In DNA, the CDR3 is TGTGCCAGCAGTTGGGGCTCGGGGGGAAACATATATTTT. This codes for CASSWGSGGNIYF.

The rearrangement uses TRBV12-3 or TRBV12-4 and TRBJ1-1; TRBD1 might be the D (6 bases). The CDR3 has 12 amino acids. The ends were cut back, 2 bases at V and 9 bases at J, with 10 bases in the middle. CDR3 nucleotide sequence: TGTGCCAGCAGTTTATATCAGGGGCAAGCTTTCTTT. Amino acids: CASSLYQGQAFF.

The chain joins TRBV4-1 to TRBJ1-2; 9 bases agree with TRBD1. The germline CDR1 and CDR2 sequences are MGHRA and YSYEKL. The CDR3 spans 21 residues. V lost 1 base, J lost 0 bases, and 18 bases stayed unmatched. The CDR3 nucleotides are TGCGCCAGCAGCCAAGTGGAGACAGGGGGATGGGGTGGCCGAGCTAACTATGGCTACACCTTC. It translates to CASSQVETGGWGGRANYGYTF.

The CDR3 loop reads CASSPETVRAYEQYF. Written as DNA, the CDR3 is TGTGCCAGCAGCCCGGAGACAGTTAGAGCCTACGAGCAGTACTTC. This chain connects TRBV7-9 to TRBJ2-7; the D gene is possibly TRBD1 (5 bases). The length of the CDR3 is 15 residues. Trimming took off 5 bases at V and 2 bases at J, with 16 bases between the two ends. Germline V gives CDR1 SEHNR, CDR2 FQNEAQ (reference sequence).

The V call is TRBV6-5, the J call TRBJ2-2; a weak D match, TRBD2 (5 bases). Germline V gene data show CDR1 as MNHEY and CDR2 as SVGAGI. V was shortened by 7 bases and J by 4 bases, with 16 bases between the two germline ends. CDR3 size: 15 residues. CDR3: CASTGEGRGTGELFF. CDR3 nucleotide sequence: TGTGCCAGCACTGGAGAGGGTCGTGGCACCGGGGAGCTGTTTTTT.

CDR3 residues: CASSQDGQFNQPQHF. CDR3 DNA: TGTGCCAGCAGCCAAGATGGACAGTTCAATCAGCCCCAGCATTTT. The rearrangement joins TRBV4-2 to TRBJ1-5, with D possibly TRBD1 on 6 matching bases. CDR3 size: 15 residues. Germline V gene sequence: CDR1 LGHNA, CDR2 YNFKEQ. V lost 0 bases, J lost 3 bases, and 9 bases lay in between.

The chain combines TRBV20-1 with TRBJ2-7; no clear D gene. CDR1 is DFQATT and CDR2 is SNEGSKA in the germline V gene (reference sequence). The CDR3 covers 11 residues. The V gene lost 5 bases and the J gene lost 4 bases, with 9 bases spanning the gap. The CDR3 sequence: CSAFDGYEQYF. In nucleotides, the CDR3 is TGCAGTGCTTTCGACGGGTACGAGCAGTACTTC.

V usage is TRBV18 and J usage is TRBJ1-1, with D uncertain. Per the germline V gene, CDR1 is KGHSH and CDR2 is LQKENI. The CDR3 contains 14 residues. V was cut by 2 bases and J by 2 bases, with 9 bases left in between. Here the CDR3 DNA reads TGTGCCAGCTCACCAACATGGCCTAACACTGAAGCTTTCTTT. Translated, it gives CASSPTWPNTEAFF.

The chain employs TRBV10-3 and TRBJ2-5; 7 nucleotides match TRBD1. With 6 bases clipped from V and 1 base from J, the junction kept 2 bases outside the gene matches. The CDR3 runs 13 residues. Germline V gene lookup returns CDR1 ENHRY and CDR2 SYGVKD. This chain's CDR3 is CAIRGTAQETQYF. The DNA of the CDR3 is TGTGCCATCAGGGGGACAGCCCAAGAGACCCAGTACTTC.

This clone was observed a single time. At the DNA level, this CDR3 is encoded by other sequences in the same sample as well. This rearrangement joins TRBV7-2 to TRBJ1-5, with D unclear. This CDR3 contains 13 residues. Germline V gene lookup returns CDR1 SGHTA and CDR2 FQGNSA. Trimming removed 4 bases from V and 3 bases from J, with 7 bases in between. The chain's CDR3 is CASSSDLNQPQHF. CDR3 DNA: TGTGCCAGCAGCTCGGACCTCAATCAGCCCCAGCATTTT.

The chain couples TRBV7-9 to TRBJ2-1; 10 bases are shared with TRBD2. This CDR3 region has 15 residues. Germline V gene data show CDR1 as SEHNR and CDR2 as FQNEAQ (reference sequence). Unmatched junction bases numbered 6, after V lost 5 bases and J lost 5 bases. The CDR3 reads CASSPLAGDHNEQFF. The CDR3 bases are TGTGCCAGCAGCCCTCTAGCGGGAGACCACAATGAGCAGTTCTTC.

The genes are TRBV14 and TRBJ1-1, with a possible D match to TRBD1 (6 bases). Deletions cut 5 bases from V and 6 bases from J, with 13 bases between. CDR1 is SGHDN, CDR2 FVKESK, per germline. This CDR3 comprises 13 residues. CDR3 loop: CASSKDSLPEAFF. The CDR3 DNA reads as TGTGCCAGCAGCAAGGACAGTCTGCCTGAAGCTTTCTTT.

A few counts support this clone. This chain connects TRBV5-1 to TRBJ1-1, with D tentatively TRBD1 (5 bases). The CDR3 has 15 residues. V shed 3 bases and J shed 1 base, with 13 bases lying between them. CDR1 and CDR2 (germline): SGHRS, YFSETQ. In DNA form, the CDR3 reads TGCGCCAGCAGCTCACAGGCCCCGAGGAACACTGAAGCTTTCTTT. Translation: CASSSQAPRNTEAFF.

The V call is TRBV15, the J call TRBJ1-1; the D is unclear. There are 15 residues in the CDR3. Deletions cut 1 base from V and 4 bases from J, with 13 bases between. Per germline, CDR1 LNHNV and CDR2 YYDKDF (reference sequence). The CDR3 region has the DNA TGTGCCACCAGCAGAGGCCAGGTCCGTGCCACTGAAGCTTTCTTT. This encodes CATSRGQVRATEAFF.

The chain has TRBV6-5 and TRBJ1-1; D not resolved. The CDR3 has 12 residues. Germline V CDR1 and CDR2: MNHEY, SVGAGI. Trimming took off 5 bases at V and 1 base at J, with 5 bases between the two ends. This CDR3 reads CASSPGNTEAFF. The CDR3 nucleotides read TGTGCCAGCAGTCCCGGGAACACTGAAGCTTTCTTT.